This TCR beta chain is from a study of T-cell memory formation after mild COVID-19. Across the whole study: Largely donor-specific sequence clusters came from a couple of donors.

Amplification by 5'RACE using constant-segment primers produced TCR alpha and TCR beta cDNA libraries that carried sample barcodes and UMIs. TCRdb re-analysed the 5' RACE reads in MiXCR, keeping a single row per CDR3 protein. The profile shows fewer than 600,000 distinct CDR3 sequences, roughly 21% of them singletons. Turning to this clonotype: The antigen remains unidentified.

General study points: Day 15 to 85 contracting clones showed balanced CD4/CD8; day 15 to 37 expanders favored CD4+. Some SARS-CoV-2-responding clones were already detected in memory before infection.

Material: PBMCs or a T cell subset sorted from them (not recorded which). The sequence derives from an adult woman who had mild COVID-19 (a few samples of this study predate the infection). Cell type and time point are not known.

CDR3 region: CASSLGLAVLGQYF. The CDR3 coding sequence is TGTGCCAGCAGTTTGGGACTAGCGGTCCTAGGGCAGTACTTC. V usage is TRBV12-3 or TRBV12-4 and J usage is TRBJ2-7; 11 bases are shared with TRBD2. Unmatched junction bases numbered 7, after V lost 3 bases and J lost 9 bases. There are 14 residues in the CDR3.